This T cell receptor beta chain was captured in a study of T cell changes during pregnancy in multiple sclerosis. CDR3 length: 14 amino acids. V was clipped by 1 base and J by 8 bases, with 13 bases between them. Germline V CDR1 and CDR2: SGDLS, YYNGEE. Assay: immunoSEQ multiplex PCR; the TCRdb copy retains only in-frame clones and omits some. The table has 58,000 or so clones, roughly 91% seen once. This specimen was CD4+ T cells from peripheral blood mononuclear cells, taken in the third trimester of pregnancy. The V gene is TRBV9, the J gene TRBJ2-1, with a tentative D call TRBD1 (6 bases). The receptor was isolated from a female donor with multiple sclerosis, enrolled in a pregnancy study. This CDR3 is CASSVRGREDEQFF. In DNA form, the CDR3 reads TGTGCCAGCAGCGTAAGGGGGAGAGAGGATGAGCAGTTCTTC. The full variable domain, with the rest looked up from reference TRBV9 and TRBJ2-1, is DSGVTQTPKHLITATGQRVTLRCSPRSGDLSVYWYQQSLDQGLQFLIQYYNGEERAKGNILERFSAQQFPDLHSELNLSSLELGDSALYFCASSVRGREDEQFFGPGTRLTVL.